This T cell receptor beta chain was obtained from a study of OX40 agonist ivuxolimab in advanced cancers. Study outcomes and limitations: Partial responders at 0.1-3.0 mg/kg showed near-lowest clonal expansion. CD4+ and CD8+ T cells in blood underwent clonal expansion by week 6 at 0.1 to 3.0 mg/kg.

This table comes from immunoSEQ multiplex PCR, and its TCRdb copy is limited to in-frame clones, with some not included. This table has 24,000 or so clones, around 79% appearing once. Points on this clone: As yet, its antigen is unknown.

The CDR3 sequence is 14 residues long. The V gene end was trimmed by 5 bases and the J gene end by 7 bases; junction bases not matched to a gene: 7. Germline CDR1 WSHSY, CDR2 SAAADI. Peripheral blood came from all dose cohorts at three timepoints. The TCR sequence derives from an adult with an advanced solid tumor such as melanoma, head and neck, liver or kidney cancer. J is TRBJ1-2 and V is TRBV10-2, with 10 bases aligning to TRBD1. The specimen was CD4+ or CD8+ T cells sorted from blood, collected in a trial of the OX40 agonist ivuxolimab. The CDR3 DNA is TGCGCCAGCAGTCAAGGGACAGGGGATATTGGCTACACCTTC. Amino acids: CASSQGTGDIGYTF.